This TCR beta chain was found in a study of beta chain features in type 1 diabetes. Sequencing targeted expressed TCRB transcripts, as all isolated RNA had been reverse transcribed. The repertoire was sequenced with immunoSEQ multiplex PCR; TCRdb's copy has only in-frame clones and lacks some. The data contain 200,000 to 300,000 clones, approximately 11% of them singletons. This clone appeared a few times. What it binds is not known. The germline gives CDR1 SQVTM, CDR2 ANQGSEA. Trimming at V came to 7 bases and at J to 0 bases, leaving 7 bases not matched to a gene. This CDR3 contains 15 residues. CD45RO/CCR7/CD25/CD127/CD95/CD27 separated CD4+ naive, central memory, regulatory and stem cell-like memory cells by sorting. Findings and limits, study-wide: In the patient group, naive, central memory and Treg TCRB repertoires seemed more alike than in the healthy donor group. Significant though moderate, a shortening of TCRB CDR3s appeared in all four CD4+ subsets of Type 1 diabetes patients.

The clonotype comes from a man in his thirties or forties with type 1 diabetes. The chain combines TRBV29-1 with TRBJ1-1; 11 positions match TRBD1. Specimen: naive CD4+ T cells from blood. The CDR3: CSASGTGGLNTEAFF. DNA of the CDR3: TGCAGCGCCTCCGGGACAGGGGGATTGAACACTGAAGCTTTCTTT.